This TCR beta chain was recorded in a study of cytomegalovirus exposure and HLA in healthy donors. Study-wide background: Under 85% of a few hundred genotyped donors fell in the Caucasian-associated ancestry cluster. Study observations and caveats: In vitro checks showed that a few CMV-associated chains really do target CMV antigens. Rates of TCR association differed by HLA locus in a later analysis, with DRB1 highest and HLA-C lowest. In an earlier analysis, about 90% or about 30%: the productive usage of most TCR beta V segments.

CDR1 and CDR2 from the germline V gene are SQVTM and ANQGSEA. The CDR3 consists of 14 residues. V dropped 4 bases and J dropped 6; count of bases not matched to a gene: 11. This clone was observed once. Its antigen is currently unknown. PCR primers comprised 60 Vbeta and 13 Jbeta primers. Profiled with immunoSEQ multiplex PCR; TCRdb holds only in-frame clones, not every one. The data contain about 100,000 clones, 70% to 80% of them singletons. Sequencing was done on a sample of PBMCs. The receptor comes from a male donor in good health and CMV-seropositive. The chain uses TRBV29-1 and TRBJ1-1; 7 bases line up with TRBD1. Written as DNA, the CDR3 is TGCAGCGTTGGGATACAGGGGAAGAGGGCTGAAGCTTTCTTT. Protein: CSVGIQGKRAEAFF.